This T cell receptor beta chain was documented in a study of blood T cells in healthy people across ages. Each sample gave at least 6 million isolated PBMCs. The authors extracted at least 5 micrograms of total RNA per sample. With a J-beta primer mix and a sample-barcoded 5' primer, a second PCR ran 7 to 11 cycles. Tagging of each cDNA molecule was performed by a template-switch adaptor with 12 random nucleotides. Using its own MiXCR run on the 5' RACE reads, TCRdb lists one record per CDR3 protein. The sample shows approximately 800,000 distinct CDR3 sequences, roughly 50% of them seen only once. The clonotype comes from a man at least 80 years old in good health. Sequenced: blood.

The CDR3 loop is CASSKDEHLYEQYF. CDR3 nucleotides: TGTGCCAGCAGCAAAGATGAACATCTCTACGAGCAGTACTTC. V and J are TRBV21-1 and TRBJ2-7. TRBV21-1 represents a pseudogene. There are 14 residues in the CDR3.